The 30 T cell receptor beta chains below were found in one sample sequenced in a study of cytomegalovirus exposure and HLA in healthy donors. Primers: 60 Vbeta forward and 13 Jbeta reverse. The data were produced by immunoSEQ multiplex PCR, yet TCRdb's version contains in-frame clones alone and is incomplete. The profile shows roughly 50,000 clones, 82% of them singletons. Sequencing input: PBMCs. The source of these receptors is a young woman in good health and CMV-seronegative.

The rearrangement uses TRBV18 and TRBJ2-7; 11 bases are a match to TRBD2. The CDR3 has 16 amino acids. Germline V gene lookup returns CDR1 KGHSH and CDR2 LQKENI. J lost 0 bases, V lost 3 bases, and 4 bases had no gene match. The CDR3 nucleotides read TGTGCCAGCTCACCGCAAACTAGCGGGAGCTCCTACGAGCAGTACTTC. Residues: CASSPQTSGSSYEQYF.

CDR3 loop: CAWSLALGGEYEYF. The CDR3 bases are TGTGCCTGGAGTTTGGCACTCGGGGGAGAATATGAGTACTTC. The chain recombines TRBV30 with TRBJ2-7; D may be TRBD2 (6 bases). This CDR3 has 14 residues. V was clipped by 2 bases and J by 11 bases, with 22 bases between them. Germline V lookup: CDR1 GTSNPN, CDR2 SVGIG (reference sequence).

The V call is TRBV6-4, the J call TRBJ2-3; TRBD2 matches 10 bases. Germline lookup yields CDR1 MRHNA and CDR2 SNTAGT. CDR3 length: 16 amino acids. J gave up 1 base and V 4 bases, and 5 bases lay outside the gene matches. CDR3 in amino acids: CASSVTGTSGTDTQYF. CDR3 in DNA: TGTGCCAGCAGTGTCACCGGGACTAGCGGCACAGATACGCAGTATTTT.

The chain recombines TRBV19 with TRBJ2-4; 13 bases agree with TRBD2. Looked up from germline, CDR1 is LNHDA and CDR2 is SQIVND (reference sequence). V was pared by 6 bases and J by 12 bases, with 14 bases of the junction left unmatched. The CDR3 contains 16 residues. CDR3 in DNA: TGTGCCAGTAGACCCGGGACTAGCGGGAATTCACACAGTCAGTACTTC. This sequence encodes CASRPGTSGNSHSQYF. Full variable domain (rest looked up from reference TRBV19 and TRBJ2-4): DGGITQSPKYLFRKEGQNVTLSCEQNLNHDAMYWYRQDPGQGLRLIYYSQIVNDFQKGDIAEGYSVSREKKESFPLTVTSAQKNPTAFYLCASRPGTSGNSHSQYFGAGTRLSVL.

The chain couples TRBV27 to TRBJ1-1; TRBD1 agrees at 7 bases. CDR1 and CDR2 from the germline V gene are MNHEY and SMNVEV (reference sequence). V lost 3 bases to trimming and J lost 4 bases; unmatched junction nucleotides: 8. CDR3 length equals 15 residues. In nucleotides, the CDR3 is TGTGCCAGCAGTTTCGAGTGGCCAGGGGGCACTGAAGCTTTCTTT. This gives the protein CASSFEWPGGTEAFF.

The chain links TRBV28 to TRBJ2-7; D possibly corresponds to TRBD1 (5 bases). The germline V and J ends were trimmed by 6 bases and 3 bases, with 15 bases remaining between them. Germline V lookup: CDR1 MDHEN, CDR2 SYDVKM. The CDR3 sequence is 14 residues long. Here the CDR3 DNA reads TGTGCCAGCAGCGCCCCGGCAGGGATCTACGAGCAGTACTTC. Protein sequence: CASSAPAGIYEQYF.

The chain employs TRBV5-1 and TRBJ1-4; D gene ambiguous. Trimming shortened V by 2 bases and J by 5 bases, and 10 bases separated the two germline ends. The CDR3 extends over 14 amino acids. The germline V gene has CDR1 SGHRS and CDR2 YFSETQ. CDR3 DNA: TGCGCCAGCAGCTTCAGATCTCCGAATGAAAAACTGTTTTTT. It translates to CASSFRSPNEKLFF.

This chain uses TRBV28 with TRBJ1-1; D remains ambiguous. CDR3 length: 14 residues. Germline V CDR1 and CDR2: MDHEN, SYDVKM. The germline V and J ends were trimmed by 2 bases and 9 bases, with 16 bases remaining between them. CDR3 loop: CASSLPLATSKAFF. CDR3 DNA: TGTGCCAGCAGTTTACCCCTCGCGACTTCGAAAGCTTTCTTT. Full variable domain (outside the CDR3, taken from reference TRBV28 and TRBJ1-1): DVKVTQSSRYLVKRTGEKVFLECVQDMDHENMFWYRQDPGLGLRLIYFSYDVKMKEKGDIPEGYSVSREKKERFSLILESASTNQTSMYLCASSLPLATSKAFFGQGTRLTVV.

The chain is built from TRBV9 and TRBJ2-3; 9 positions agree with TRBD2. The length of the CDR3 is 17 residues. CDR1 SGDLS and CDR2 YYNGEE come from the germline V gene. The junction had 10 bases not matched to a gene; V was cut back by 3 bases and J by 2 bases. This CDR3 is CASSAGTSLRVTDTQYF. The CDR3 coding sequence is TGTGCCAGCAGCGCAGGGACTAGCCTTAGGGTCACAGATACGCAGTATTTT.

This clone was observed a few times. This rearrangement joins TRBV18 to TRBJ2-5; perhaps TRBD2 as D (5 bases). The CDR3 totals 14 residues. Germline V CDR1 and CDR2: KGHSH, LQKENI. V lost 3 bases and J lost 5, with 13 bases in between. The CDR3 loop is CASSPPGQRETQYF. The CDR3 DNA reads as TGTGCCAGCTCACCTCCCGGCCAGCGGGAGACCCAGTACTTC.

The chain combines TRBV4-1 with TRBJ2-3, with D tentatively TRBD1 (6 bases). Germline values: CDR1 MGHRA, CDR2 YSYEKL. V was cut by 2 bases and J by 0 bases, with 9 bases left in between. The CDR3 loop spans 15 amino acids. CDR3 in amino acids: CASSQLGTSTDTQYF. The DNA of the CDR3 is TGCGCCAGCAGCCAACTAGGGACAAGCACAGATACGCAGTATTTT.

The gene calls are TRBV28 and TRBJ1-3; TRBD1 matches at 7 bases. The CDR3 extends over 18 amino acids. Germline V gene lookup returns CDR1 MDHEN and CDR2 SYDVKM. The J segment lost 0 bases and the V segment lost 6 bases, leaving 14 bases of the junction unmatched. The CDR3 DNA reads as TGTGCCAGCAGCAGGACAGGACGACCAACTAGCTCTGGAAACACCATATATTTT. The encoded protein is CASSRTGRPTSSGNTIYF.

V usage is TRBV15 and J usage is TRBJ1-4; D gene uncertain. The CDR3 loop spans 15 amino acids. Trimming cost V 2 bases and J 7 bases, with 14 bases left between them. Germline lookup yields CDR1 LNHNV and CDR2 YYDKDF (reference sequence). The CDR3 loop is CATSRIPPKREKLFF. DNA of the CDR3: TGTGCCACCAGCAGAATACCCCCTAAACGTGAAAAACTGTTTTTT.

The chain is built from TRBV28 and TRBJ2-5, with D tentatively TRBD2 (5 bases). Gene TRBJ2-7 matches the end of the DNA better, so the J call may be wrong. Germline CDR1 and CDR2: MDHEN and SYDVKM. This CDR3 comprises 16 residues. This chain's CDR3 is CASSLPDLAPSYEQYF. The CDR3 DNA follows: TGTGCCAGCAGTTTACCGGACCTAGCCCCATCCTACGAGCAGTACTTC.

This clone appeared a few times. The CDR3 loop is CASSGDTSTDTQYF. The CDR3 DNA reads as TGTGCCAGCAGTGGGGACACTAGCACAGATACGCAGTATTTT. The chain carries TRBV6-4 and TRBJ2-3; tentative D call: TRBD1 (6 bases). V lost 4 bases and J 0 bases, leaving 8 bases between the germline ends. CDR3 length equals 14 residues. Looked up from germline, CDR1 is MRHNA and CDR2 is SNTAGT.

V and J are TRBV19 and TRBJ2-2, with TRBD1 identical over 7 bases. Trimming removed 6 bases from V and 0 bases from J; junction bases left unmatched: 4. The CDR3 contains 15 residues. Per germline, CDR1 LNHDA and CDR2 SQIVND (reference sequence). CDR3 coding DNA: TGTGCCAGTAGCCGACAGGGAACGAACACCGGGGAGCTGTTTTTT. It yields the protein CASSRQGTNTGELFF.

V usage is TRBV10-2 and J usage is TRBJ2-7, with D maybe TRBD1 (5 bases). Germline loops: CDR1 WSHSY, CDR2 SAAADI. The ends were cut back, 6 bases at V and 3 bases at J, with 18 bases in the middle. This CDR3 spans 15 amino acids. CDR3 loop: CASSQSEQVYYEQYF. The CDR3 DNA reads TGCGCCAGCAGCCAGTCGGAACAGGTTTACTACGAGCAGTACTTC.

V and J are TRBV7-9 and TRBJ2-1; possibly TRBD1 for D (6 bases). Between the trimmed V and J ends, which lost 5 bases and 10 bases, there was a span of 21 bases. Germline CDR1 reads SEHNR; CDR2 reads FQNEAQ (reference sequence). The CDR3 spans 15 residues. The CDR3 protein is CASSPNGVTGREQFF. In nucleotides, the CDR3 is TGTGCCAGCAGCCCAAATGGGGTTACAGGGCGGGAGCAGTTCTTC.

V and J are TRBV9 and TRBJ2-7; 8 nucleotides line up with TRBD1. The CDR3 contains 14 residues. CDR1 and CDR2 from the germline V gene are SGDLS and YYNGEE. J lost 1 base, V lost 4 bases, and 4 bases had no gene match. This chain's CDR3 is CASSPGGESYEQYF. CDR3 bases: TGTGCCAGCAGCCCAGGGGGCGAGTCCTACGAGCAGTACTTC.

The table lists this clone with a few counts. This chain joins TRBV4-1 and TRBJ1-1; possible D gene TRBD1, 6 bases. The CDR3 runs 16 residues. CDR1 is MGHRA and CDR2 is YSYEKL in the germline V gene. V lost 0 bases to trimming and J lost 1 base, with 12 bases between them. The DNA for the CDR3 is TGCGCCAGCAGCCAAGATCTGGGCAGGGGGAACACTGAAGCTTTCTTT. It is translated as CASSQDLGRGNTEAFF.

The V call is TRBV5-4, the J call TRBJ2-7; TRBD1 is a possible D gene (6 bases). CDR1 and CDR2 from the germline V gene are SGHNT and YYREEE (reference sequence). There are 14 residues in the CDR3. The ends were cut back, 4 bases at V and 1 base at J, with 12 bases in the middle. In DNA, the CDR3 is TGTGCCAGCAGCGTACAGGGACGATCCTACGAGCAGTACTTC. Protein sequence: CASSVQGRSYEQYF.

This chain links TRBV28 with TRBJ2-5; weak D call: TRBD2 (6 bases). Deletions cut 3 bases from V and 5 bases from J, with 10 bases between. The CDR3 loop spans 13 amino acids. Germline V CDR1 and CDR2: MDHEN, SYDVKM. This chain's CDR3 is CASSLPAGETQYF. The CDR3 DNA reads TGTGCCAGCAGTTTGCCGGCGGGGGAGACCCAGTACTTC.

The genes are TRBV28 and TRBJ2-1, with 7 nucleotides matching TRBD1. The J segment lost 15 bases and the V segment lost 3 bases, leaving 5 bases of the junction unmatched. From germline, CDR1 is MDHEN and CDR2 SYDVKM. This CDR3 has 11 residues. The CDR3 DNA follows: TGTGCCAGCAGTTTTACGGACAGGTCGTTCTTC. Translating it yields CASSFTDRSFF.

V is TRBV27 and J is TRBJ2-2, with 9 positions matching TRBD2. The CDR3 contains 15 residues. The V gene's germline CDR1 is MNHEY and CDR2 SMNVEV (reference sequence). V was pared by 10 bases and J by 4 bases, with 10 bases of the junction left unmatched. In nucleotides, the CDR3 is TGTGCCACCAGACTAGCGGCCTCCTTCACCGGGGAGCTGTTTTTT. It is translated as CATRLAASFTGELFF.

The rearrangement uses TRBV19 and TRBJ2-5, with 8 positions matching TRBD1. The CDR3 is 16 residues long. The junction had 12 bases not matched to a gene; V was cut back by 7 bases and J by 2 bases. Germline lookup yields CDR1 LNHDA and CDR2 SQIVND (reference sequence). Written as DNA, the CDR3 is TGTGCCAGTAACAGGGGGACCTTACCCCCTCAAGAGACCCAGTACTTC. Encoded protein: CASNRGTLPPQETQYF.

This clone was picked up a small number of times. The gene calls are TRBV30 and TRBJ2-1; 9 bases line up with TRBD1. The CDR3 has 11 residues. CDR1 and CDR2 from the germline V gene are GTSNPN and SVGIG (reference sequence). The V segment lost 2 bases and the J segment 15 bases; nucleotides outside the gene matches: 5. CDR3 bases: TGTGCCTGGAGTACCGGGACAGGGCGGTTCTTC. The encoded protein is CAWSTGTGRFF.

This chain joins TRBV28 and TRBJ2-7; 7 bases match TRBD1. The CDR3 is 14 residues long. V trimming: 6 bases; J trimming: 3 bases; junction bases outside the gene matches: 8. The germline V gene has CDR1 MDHEN and CDR2 SYDVKM. DNA of the CDR3: TGTGCCAGCAGCCAGGGACAGTCCCTCTACGAGCAGTACTTC. Residues: CASSQGQSLYEQYF.

This clone was seen a handful of times. V gene TRBV18 combines with J gene TRBJ2-5, with 7 bases matching TRBD2. Germline V gives CDR1 KGHSH, CDR2 LQKENI. The CDR3 has 13 amino acids. The J segment lost 11 bases and the V segment lost 3 bases, leaving 9 bases of the junction unmatched. The CDR3 DNA reads TGTGCCAGCTCACCGTCGGCGGGGGAGATTCAGTACTTC. Translated: CASSPSAGEIQYF.

The rearrangement links TRBV5-1 to TRBJ2-1; D call uncertain. Between the trimmed V and J ends, which lost 0 bases and 0 bases, there was a span of 7 bases. Germline V lookup: CDR1 SGHRS, CDR2 YFSETQ. CDR3 length equals 15 residues. The CDR3 bases are TGCGCCAGCAGCTTGGCAGGCAGCTCCTACAATGAGCAGTTCTTC. Translating gives CASSLAGSSYNEQFF.

This chain joins TRBV7-9 and TRBJ1-1; D uncertain. The germline V gene has CDR1 SEHNR and CDR2 FQNEAQ (reference sequence). The length of the CDR3 is 14 residues. V was shortened by 4 bases and J by 0 bases, with 9 bases between the two germline ends. CDR3 loop: CASSSLEMNTEAFF. The DNA of the CDR3 is TGTGCCAGCAGCTCTCTTGAGATGAACACTGAAGCTTTCTTT.